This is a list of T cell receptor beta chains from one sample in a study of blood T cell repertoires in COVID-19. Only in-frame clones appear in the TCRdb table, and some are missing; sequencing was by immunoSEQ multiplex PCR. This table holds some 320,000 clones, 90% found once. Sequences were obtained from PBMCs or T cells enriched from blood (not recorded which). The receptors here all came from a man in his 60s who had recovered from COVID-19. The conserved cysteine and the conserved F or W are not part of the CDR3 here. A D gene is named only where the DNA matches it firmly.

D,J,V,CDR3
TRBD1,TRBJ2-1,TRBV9,ASSVAPRTGLEQF
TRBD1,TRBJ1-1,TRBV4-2,ASSQTGMNTEAF
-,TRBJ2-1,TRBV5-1,ASSLDPIAYNEQF
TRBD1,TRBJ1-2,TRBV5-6,ASSWRKQGELYGYT
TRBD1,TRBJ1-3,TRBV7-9,ASGQGQPYSGNTIY
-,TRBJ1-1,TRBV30,AWKWGVNTEAF
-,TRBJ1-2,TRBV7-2,ASTTGAGREGGYT
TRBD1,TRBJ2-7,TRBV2,ASRGTGDVQY
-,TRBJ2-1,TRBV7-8,ASSLLQLVTKQF
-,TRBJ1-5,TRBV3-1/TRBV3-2,ASSQAGGGGQPQH